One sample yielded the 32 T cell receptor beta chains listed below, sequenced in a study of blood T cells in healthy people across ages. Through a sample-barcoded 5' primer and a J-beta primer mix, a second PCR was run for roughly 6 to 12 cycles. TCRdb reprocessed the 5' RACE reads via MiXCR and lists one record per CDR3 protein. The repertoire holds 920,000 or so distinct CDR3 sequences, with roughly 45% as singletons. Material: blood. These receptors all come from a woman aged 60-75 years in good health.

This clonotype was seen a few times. CDR3: CATSDTRRQGSEQYF. As DNA, the CDR3 is TGTGCCACCAGTGACACCCGGCGACAGGGGAGCGAGCAGTACTTC. The rearrangement links TRBV24-1 to TRBJ2-4; 8 bases are shared with TRBD1. The J call may not be correct, given that the DNA end is closer to TRBJ2-7. Germline V gene lookup returns CDR1 KGHDR and CDR2 SFDVKD. This CDR3 region has 15 residues.

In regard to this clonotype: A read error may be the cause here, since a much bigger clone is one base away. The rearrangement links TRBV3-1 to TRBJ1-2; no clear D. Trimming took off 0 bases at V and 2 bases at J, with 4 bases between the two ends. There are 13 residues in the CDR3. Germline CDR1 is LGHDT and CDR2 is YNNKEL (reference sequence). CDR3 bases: TGTGCCAGCAGCCAAGACAAGAACTATGGCTACACCTTC. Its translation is CASSQDKNYGYTF.

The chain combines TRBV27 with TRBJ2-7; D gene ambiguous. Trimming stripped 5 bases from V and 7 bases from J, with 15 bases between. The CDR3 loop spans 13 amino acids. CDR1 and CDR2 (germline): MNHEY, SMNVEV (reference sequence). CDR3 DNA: TGTGCCAGCAGTGGGGTTGTATACAATGAGCAGTACTTC. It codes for CASSGVVYNEQYF.

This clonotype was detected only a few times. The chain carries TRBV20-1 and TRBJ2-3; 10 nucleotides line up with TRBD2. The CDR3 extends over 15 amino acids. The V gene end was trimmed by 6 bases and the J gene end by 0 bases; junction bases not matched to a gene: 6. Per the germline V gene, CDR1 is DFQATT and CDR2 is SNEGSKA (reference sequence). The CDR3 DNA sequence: TGCAGTGCCCCGCGACTAGCGGGTAGCACAGATACGCAGTATTTT. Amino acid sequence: CSAPRLAGSTDTQYF.

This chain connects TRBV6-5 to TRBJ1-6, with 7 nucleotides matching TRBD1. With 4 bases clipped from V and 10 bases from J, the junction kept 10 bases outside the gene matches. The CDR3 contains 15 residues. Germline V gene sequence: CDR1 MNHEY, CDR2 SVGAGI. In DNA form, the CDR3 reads TGTGCCAGCAGTTTGTCCGGGACAGTTCCCTCACCCCTCCACTTT. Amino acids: CASSLSGTVPSPLHF.

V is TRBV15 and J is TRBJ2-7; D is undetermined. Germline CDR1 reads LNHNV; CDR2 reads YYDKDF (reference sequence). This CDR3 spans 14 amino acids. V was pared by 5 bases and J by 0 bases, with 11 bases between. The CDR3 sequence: CATSYDISSYEQYF. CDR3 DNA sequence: TGTGCCACCAGCTACGACATAAGCTCCTACGAGCAGTACTTC.

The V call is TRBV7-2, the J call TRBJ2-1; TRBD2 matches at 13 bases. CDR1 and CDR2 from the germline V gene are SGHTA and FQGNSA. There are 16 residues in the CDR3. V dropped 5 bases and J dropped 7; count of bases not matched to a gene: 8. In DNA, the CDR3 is TGTGCCAGCAGCCCTTGGACTAGCGGGAGAGGTAATGAGCAGTTCTTC. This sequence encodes CASSPWTSGRGNEQFF.

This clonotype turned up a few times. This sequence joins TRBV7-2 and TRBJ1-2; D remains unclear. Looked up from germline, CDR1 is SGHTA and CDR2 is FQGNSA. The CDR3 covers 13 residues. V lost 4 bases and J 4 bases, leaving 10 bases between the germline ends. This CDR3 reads CASSSRIAYGYTF. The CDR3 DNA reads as TGTGCCAGCAGCTCTCGGATAGCCTATGGCTACACCTTC.

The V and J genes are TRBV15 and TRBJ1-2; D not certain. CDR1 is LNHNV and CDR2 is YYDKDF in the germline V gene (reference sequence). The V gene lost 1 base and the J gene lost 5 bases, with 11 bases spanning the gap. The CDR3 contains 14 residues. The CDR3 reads CATSRASVRYGYTF. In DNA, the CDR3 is TGTGCCACCAGCAGAGCCAGCGTTAGGTATGGCTACACCTTC.

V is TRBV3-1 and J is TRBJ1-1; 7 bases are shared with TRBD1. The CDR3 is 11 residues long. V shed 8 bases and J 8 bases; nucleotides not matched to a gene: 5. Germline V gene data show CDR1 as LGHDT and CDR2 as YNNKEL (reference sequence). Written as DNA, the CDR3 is TGTGCCAGCTCACAGGACAGGGAAGCTTTCTTT. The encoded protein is CASSQDREAFF.

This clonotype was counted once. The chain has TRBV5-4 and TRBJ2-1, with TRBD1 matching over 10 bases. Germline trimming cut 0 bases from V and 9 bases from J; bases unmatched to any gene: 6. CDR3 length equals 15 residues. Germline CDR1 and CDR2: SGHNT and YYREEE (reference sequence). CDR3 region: CASSLGTGGISEQFF. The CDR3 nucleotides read TGTGCCAGCAGCTTGGGGACAGGGGGGATCAGTGAGCAGTTCTTC.

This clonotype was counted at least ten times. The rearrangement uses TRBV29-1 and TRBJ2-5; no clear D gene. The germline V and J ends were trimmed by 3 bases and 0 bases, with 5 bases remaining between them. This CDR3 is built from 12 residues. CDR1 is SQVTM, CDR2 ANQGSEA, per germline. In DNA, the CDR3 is TGCAGCGTTGAGGCTAACCAAGAGACCCAGTACTTC. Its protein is CSVEANQETQYF.

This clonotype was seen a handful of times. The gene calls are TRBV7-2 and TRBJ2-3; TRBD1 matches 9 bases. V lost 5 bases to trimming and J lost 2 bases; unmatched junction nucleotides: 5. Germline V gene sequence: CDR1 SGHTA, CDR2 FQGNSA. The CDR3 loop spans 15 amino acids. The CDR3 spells CASSTDRGNTDTQYF. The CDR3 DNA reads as TGTGCCAGCAGCACCGACAGGGGGAACACAGATACGCAGTATTTT.

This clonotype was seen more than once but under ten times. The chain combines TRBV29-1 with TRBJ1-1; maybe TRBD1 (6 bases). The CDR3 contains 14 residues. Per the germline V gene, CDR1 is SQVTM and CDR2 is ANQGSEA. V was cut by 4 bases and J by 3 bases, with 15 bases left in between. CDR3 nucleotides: TGCAGCGTTGCCCACAGGGATCCGGACACTGAAGCTTTCTTT. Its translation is CSVAHRDPDTEAFF.

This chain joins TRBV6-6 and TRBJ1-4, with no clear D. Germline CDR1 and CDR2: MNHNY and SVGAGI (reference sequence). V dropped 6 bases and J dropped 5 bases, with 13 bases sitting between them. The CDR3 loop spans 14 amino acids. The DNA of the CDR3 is TGTGCCAGCAGCCCATCCAGCTTGAATGAAAAACTGTTTTTT. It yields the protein CASSPSSLNEKLFF.

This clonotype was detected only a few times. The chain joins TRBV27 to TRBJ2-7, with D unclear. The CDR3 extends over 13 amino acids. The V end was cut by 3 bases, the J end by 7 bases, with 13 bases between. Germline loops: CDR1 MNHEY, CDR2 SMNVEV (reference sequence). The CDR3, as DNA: TGTGCCAGCAGTTTTTCGCCTGCTCTGGAGCAGTACTTC. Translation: CASSFSPALEQYF.

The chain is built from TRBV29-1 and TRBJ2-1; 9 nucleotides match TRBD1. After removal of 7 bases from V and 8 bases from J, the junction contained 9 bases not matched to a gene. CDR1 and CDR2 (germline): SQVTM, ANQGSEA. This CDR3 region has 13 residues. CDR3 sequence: CSAMTDRGYEQFF. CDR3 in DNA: TGCAGCGCAATGACGGACAGGGGATATGAGCAGTTCTTC.

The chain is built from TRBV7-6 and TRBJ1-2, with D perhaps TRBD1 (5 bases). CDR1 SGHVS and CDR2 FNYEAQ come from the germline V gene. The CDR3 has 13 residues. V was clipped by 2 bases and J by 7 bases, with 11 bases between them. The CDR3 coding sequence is TGTGCCAGCAGCTTACAGGGAAATGGTGGCTACACCTTC. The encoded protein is CASSLQGNGGYTF. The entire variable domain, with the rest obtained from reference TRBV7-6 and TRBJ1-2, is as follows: GAGVSQSPRYKVTKRGQDVALRCDPISGHVSLYWYRQALGQGPEFLTYFNYEAQQDKSGLPNDRFSAERPEGSISTLTIQRTEQRDSAMYRCASSLQGNGGYTFGSGTRLTVV.

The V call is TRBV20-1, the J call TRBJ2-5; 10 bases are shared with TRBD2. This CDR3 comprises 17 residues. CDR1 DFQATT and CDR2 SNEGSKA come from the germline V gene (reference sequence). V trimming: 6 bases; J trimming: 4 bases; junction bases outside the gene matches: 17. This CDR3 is CSAGGSGRAERGETQYF. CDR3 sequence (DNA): TGCAGTGCCGGGGGAAGCGGGAGGGCCGAAAGGGGAGAGACCCAGTACTTC.

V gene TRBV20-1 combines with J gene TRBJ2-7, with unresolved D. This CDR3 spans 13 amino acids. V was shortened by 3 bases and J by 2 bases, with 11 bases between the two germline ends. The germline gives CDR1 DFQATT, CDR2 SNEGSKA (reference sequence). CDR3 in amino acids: CSARKLQTYEQYF. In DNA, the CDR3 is TGCAGTGCTAGGAAATTACAGACCTACGAGCAGTACTTC.

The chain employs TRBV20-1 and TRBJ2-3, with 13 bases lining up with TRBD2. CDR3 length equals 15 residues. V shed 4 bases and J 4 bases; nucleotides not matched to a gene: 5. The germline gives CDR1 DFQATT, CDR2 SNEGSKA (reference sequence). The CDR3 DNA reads TGCAGTGCTATTGGACTAGCGGGAGTAGCAGATACGCAGTATTTT. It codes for CSAIGLAGVADTQYF.

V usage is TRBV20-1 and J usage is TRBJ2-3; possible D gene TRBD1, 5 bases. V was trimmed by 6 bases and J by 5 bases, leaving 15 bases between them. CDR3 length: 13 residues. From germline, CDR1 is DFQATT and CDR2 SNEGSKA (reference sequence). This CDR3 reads CSAVNPGLDTQYF. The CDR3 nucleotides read TGCAGTGCGGTTAATCCAGGGCTAGATACGCAGTATTTT.

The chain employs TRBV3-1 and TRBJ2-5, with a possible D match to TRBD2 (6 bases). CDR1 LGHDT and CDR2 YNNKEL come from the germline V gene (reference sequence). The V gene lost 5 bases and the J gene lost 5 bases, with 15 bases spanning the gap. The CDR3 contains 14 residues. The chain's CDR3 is CASSATRRWETQYF. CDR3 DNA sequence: TGTGCCAGCAGCGCGACTAGGAGATGGGAGACCCAGTACTTC.

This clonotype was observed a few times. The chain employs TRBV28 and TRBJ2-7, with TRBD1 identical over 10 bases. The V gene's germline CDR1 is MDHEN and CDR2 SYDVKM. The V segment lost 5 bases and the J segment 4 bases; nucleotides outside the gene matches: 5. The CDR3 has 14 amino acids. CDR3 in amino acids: CASSTTGGEYEQYF. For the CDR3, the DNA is TGTGCCAGCAGTACGACAGGGGGCGAATACGAGCAGTACTTC.

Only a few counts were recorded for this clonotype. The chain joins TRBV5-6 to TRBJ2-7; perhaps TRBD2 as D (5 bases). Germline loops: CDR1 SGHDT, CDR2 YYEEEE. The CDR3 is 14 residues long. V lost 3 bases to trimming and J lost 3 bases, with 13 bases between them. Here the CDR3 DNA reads TGTGCCAGCAGCTCACGGACTCGAATCTACGAGCAGTACTTC. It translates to CASSSRTRIYEQYF.

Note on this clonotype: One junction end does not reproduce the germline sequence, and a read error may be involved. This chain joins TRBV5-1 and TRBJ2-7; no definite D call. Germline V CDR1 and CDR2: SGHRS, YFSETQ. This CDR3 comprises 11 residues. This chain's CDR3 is CASRVSDEQYF. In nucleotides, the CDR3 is TGCGCCAGCAGGGTCTCCGACGAGCAGTACTTC.

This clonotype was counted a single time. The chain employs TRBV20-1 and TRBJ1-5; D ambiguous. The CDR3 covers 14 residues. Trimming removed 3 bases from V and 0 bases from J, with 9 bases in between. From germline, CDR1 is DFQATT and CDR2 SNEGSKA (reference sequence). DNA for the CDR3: TGCAGTGCTAGTGGGGAGTATAGCAATCAGCCCCAGCATTTT. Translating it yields CSASGEYSNQPQHF.

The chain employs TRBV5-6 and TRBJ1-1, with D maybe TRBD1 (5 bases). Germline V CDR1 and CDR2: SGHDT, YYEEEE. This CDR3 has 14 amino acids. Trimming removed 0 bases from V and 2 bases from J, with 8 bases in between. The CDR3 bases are TGTGCCAGCAGCTTGGCAGGGTATAACACTGAAGCTTTCTTT. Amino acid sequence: CASSLAGYNTEAFF.

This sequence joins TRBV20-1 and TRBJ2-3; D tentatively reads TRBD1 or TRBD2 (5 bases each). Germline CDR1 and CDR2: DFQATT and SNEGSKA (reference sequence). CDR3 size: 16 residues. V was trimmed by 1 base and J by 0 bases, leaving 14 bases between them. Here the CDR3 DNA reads TGCAGTGCTAGAGTCCCGGGGCGCCCTAGCACAGATACGCAGTATTTT. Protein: CSARVPGRPSTDTQYF.

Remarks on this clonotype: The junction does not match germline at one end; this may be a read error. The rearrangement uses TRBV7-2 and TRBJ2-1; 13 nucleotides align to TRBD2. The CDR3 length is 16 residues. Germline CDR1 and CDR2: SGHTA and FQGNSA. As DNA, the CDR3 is TGTGCCTGCAGCTTCCTACTAGCGGGAGGGCCCGGGGAGCAGTTCTTC. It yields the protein CACSFLLAGGPGEQFF. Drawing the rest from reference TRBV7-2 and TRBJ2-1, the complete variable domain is GAGVSQSPSNKVTEKGKDVELRCDPISGHTALYWYRQSLGQGLEFLIYFQGNSAPDKSGLPSDRFSAERTGGSVSTLTIQRTQQEDSAVYLCACSFLLAGGPGEQFFGPGTRLTVL.

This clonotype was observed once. The CDR3 loop reads CASSWREGTINEQFF. CDR3 nucleotides: TGTGCCAGCAGTTGGCGGGAGGGAACCATTAATGAGCAGTTCTTC. V gene TRBV27 combines with J gene TRBJ2-1; 9 bases align to TRBD2. V lost 4 bases and J lost 7; bases outside the gene matches: 8. Looked up from germline, CDR1 is MNHEY and CDR2 is SMNVEV (reference sequence). The CDR3 contains 15 residues.

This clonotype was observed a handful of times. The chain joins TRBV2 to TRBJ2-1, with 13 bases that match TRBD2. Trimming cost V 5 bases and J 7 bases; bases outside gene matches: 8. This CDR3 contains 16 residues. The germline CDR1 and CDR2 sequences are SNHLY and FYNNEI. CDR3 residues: CASSSLLAGGGNEQFF. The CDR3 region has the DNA TGTGCCAGCAGTTCCCTACTAGCGGGAGGGGGGAATGAGCAGTTCTTC.